This passage covers 21 T cell receptor beta chains from one sample sequenced in a study of regulatory T cells in long-lasting Graves disease. Noted time point: persistent/refractory GD, antithyroid drugs over 5 years with positive TRAb. From RNA extracted from PBMCs, the TCR library was made. Assembly of TCR beta libraries relied on iRepertoire HTBI primers together with Arm-PCR of CDR3 regions. One entry per CDR3 protein results from TCRdb running MiXCR on the multiplex PCR reads. The sample gives about 340,000 distinct CDR3 sequences, about 20% of which show up once; just under 30% is in the top ten. The specimen was peripheral blood mononuclear cells (PBMCs), collected when the disease was refractory, from a patient treated with antithyroid drugs. The receptors derive from a female donor with Graves disease.

This clonotype has ten or more counts. The rearrangement links TRBV7-3 to TRBJ1-1; D is ambiguous. The CDR3 contains 15 residues. Trimming left V 5 bases short and J 3 bases short, with 16 bases between. Looked up from germline, CDR1 is SGHTA and CDR2 is FQGTGA. CDR3 coding DNA: TGTGCCAGCAGCCTACACAAGATCGGGGACACTGAAGCTTTCTTT. Protein sequence: CASSLHKIGDTEAFF.

This clonotype was seen many times. This chain links TRBV30 with TRBJ1-1, with a possible D match to TRBD1 (5 bases). V lost 4 bases and J lost 0, with 12 bases in between. From germline, CDR1 is GTSNPN and CDR2 SVGIG (reference sequence). The length of the CDR3 is 14 residues. The DNA of the CDR3 is TGTGCCTGGAACACAGGAATCATGAACACTGAAGCTTTCTTT. Its translation: CAWNTGIMNTEAFF.

This clonotype was recorded a few times. The chain links TRBV12-3 or TRBV12-4 to TRBJ2-7, with 7 bases lining up with TRBD2. V shed 5 bases, J shed 3 bases, and the junction held 7 bases outside the gene matches. The length of the CDR3 is 14 residues. The CDR3 region has the DNA TGTGCCAGCAGTCCAAGCGGGGCCAACTACGAGCAGTACTTC. Protein sequence: CASSPSGANYEQYF.

There are a few counts of this clonotype. The rearrangement joins TRBV10-3 to TRBJ2-7; TRBD2 matches at 9 bases. The CDR3 is made up of 16 amino acids. Losses at the gene ends were 6 bases for V and 0 bases for J; bases not matched to a gene: 9. Germline V CDR1 and CDR2: ENHRY, SYGVKD. CDR3 in DNA: TGTGCCATCAGAATAAAGACTAGCGGCTTCTCCTACGAGCAGTACTTC. Translating it yields CAIRIKTSGFSYEQYF.

This clonotype has a handful of counts. This chain joins TRBV7-9 and TRBJ1-5; TRBD1 aligns across 11 bases. There are 17 residues in the CDR3. Trimming took 1 base from V and 6 from J; bases not matched to a gene: 8. CDR1 and CDR2 (germline): SEHNR, FQNEAQ (reference sequence). CDR3 amino acids: CASSLELGTGGLQPQHF. In DNA form, the CDR3 reads TGTGCCAGCAGCTTAGAATTAGGGACAGGGGGACTTCAGCCCCAGCATTTT.

The chain joins TRBV30 to TRBJ1-4, with D tentatively TRBD1 (6 bases). This CDR3 is 17 amino acids long. CDR1 and CDR2 from the germline V gene are GTSNPN and SVGIG (reference sequence). Trimming pared 3 bases from V and 8 bases from J, leaving 25 bases between. CDR3 DNA sequence: TGTGCCTGGAGGCCTCCCTGGGGGAGGGGACACGGCGAAAAACTGTTTTTT. It specifies CAWRPPWGRGHGEKLFF.

About this clonotype itself: One end of the junction is discordant with germline, which a read error may explain. The chain joins TRBV4-1 to TRBJ1-5; D uncertain. The CDR3 has 13 residues. Germline values: CDR1 MGHRA, CDR2 YSYEKL. DNA of the CDR3: TGCGCCAGCAGTCAAGTGGGGATTCAGCCCCAGCATTTT. Protein: CASSQVGIQPQHF.

This clonotype occurred many times. The rearrangement joins TRBV6-1 to TRBJ1-5; 7 bases agree with TRBD1. The V gene end was trimmed by 6 bases and the J gene end by 9 bases; junction bases not matched to a gene: 11. The V gene's germline CDR1 is MNHNS and CDR2 SASEGT. The CDR3 has 14 amino acids. CDR3: CASRETGLLGPQHF. CDR3 coding DNA: TGTGCCAGCAGGGAGACAGGGCTCCTGGGGCCCCAGCATTTT.

The sample holds many counts of this clonotype. The rearrangement links TRBV6-2 or TRBV6-3 to TRBJ2-6; a weak D match, TRBD1 (7 bases). V was cut by 2 bases and J by 0 bases, with 11 bases left in between. The CDR3 runs to 17 residues. Germline values: CDR1 MNHEY, CDR2 SVGEGT. The chain's CDR3 is CASSYAGQLSGANVLTF. CDR3 bases: TGTGCCAGCAGTTACGCGGGACAGCTCTCTGGGGCCAACGTCCTGACTTTC.

This clonotype was seen more than once but under ten times. With a much larger clone just one base away, this may be a read error. The chain recombines TRBV6-2 or TRBV6-3 with TRBJ1-2; unclear D gene. Per germline, CDR1 MNHEY and CDR2 SVGEGT. The CDR3 runs 11 residues. Trimming cost V 5 bases and J 4 bases, with 5 bases left between them. CDR3 region: CASSHSYGYTF. CDR3 in DNA: TGTGCCAGCAGTCACAGCTATGGCTACACCTTC.

This clonotype was observed at least ten times. This sequence joins TRBV12-3 or TRBV12-4 and TRBJ1-2; D is uncertain. Deletions cut 3 bases from V and 2 bases from J, with 13 bases between. The CDR3 loop spans 15 amino acids. CDR3 sequence (DNA): TGTGCCAGCAGTTTTCGCGTCGGGCGAAACTATGGCTACACCTTC. Translating gives CASSFRVGRNYGYTF.

This clonotype was observed once. The V and J genes are TRBV7-6 and TRBJ1-2; 9 bases match TRBD1. The J segment lost 7 bases and the V segment lost 0 bases, leaving 12 bases of the junction unmatched. Germline assignment: CDR1 SGHVS and CDR2 FNYEAQ. This CDR3 has 17 residues. The CDR3 DNA reads as TGTGCCAGCAGCTTAGCCCACAGGGGGCGCGTTTGGCGTGGCTACACCTTC. It yields the protein CASSLAHRGRVWRGYTF.

Points on this clonotype: Germline is not matched at one junction end, which may reflect a read error. The rearrangement uses TRBV11-2 and TRBJ2-3; the match to TRBD1 covers 9 bases. This CDR3 spans 11 amino acids. From germline, CDR1 is SGHAT and CDR2 FQNNGV. The CDR3 DNA reads TGTGCCAGCAGCCTGGGACAGGGTATAGATTTT. It is translated as CASSLGQGIDF.

The CDR3 loop is CASSLSGTRNNEQFF. The CDR3 DNA reads TGTGCCAGCAGCTTATCCGGGACTAGGAACAATGAGCAGTTCTTC. This rearrangement joins TRBV11-3 to TRBJ2-1; 8 bases match TRBD2. The V gene end was trimmed by 2 bases and the J gene end by 5 bases; junction bases not matched to a gene: 5. The CDR3 sequence is 15 residues long. Per germline, CDR1 SGHNT and CDR2 YENEEA.

This clonotype was seen many times. V is TRBV11-2 and J is TRBJ1-5; TRBD1 aligns across 12 bases. CDR3 length: 17 amino acids. Germline V gene data show CDR1 as SGHAT and CDR2 as FQNNGV. V shed 5 bases, J shed 3 bases, and the junction held 8 bases outside the gene matches. This CDR3 reads CASSLGTGGSFNQPQHF. CDR3 DNA sequence: TGTGCCAGCAGCCTAGGGACAGGGGGCTCTTTCAATCAGCCCCAGCATTTT.

There are many counts of this clonotype. V gene TRBV10-3 combines with J gene TRBJ2-5; possibly TRBD1 for D (5 bases). Trimming shortened V by 6 bases and J by 2 bases, and 10 bases separated the two germline ends. Germline V lookup: CDR1 ENHRY, CDR2 SYGVKD. The CDR3 loop spans 13 amino acids. The CDR3 DNA is TGTGCCATCAGAACAGGAATTCAAGAGACCCAGTACTTC. Translated, it gives CAIRTGIQETQYF.

This clonotype came up a few times. The chain carries TRBV12-3 or TRBV12-4 and TRBJ1-1, with D maybe TRBD1 (5 bases). Trimming took off 3 bases at V and 6 bases at J, with 20 bases between the two ends. The CDR3 runs to 16 residues. CDR3 DNA: TGTGCCAGCAGTTTTCGGTTGGGGGTTTCGGTATCTGAAGCTTTCTTT. This encodes CASSFRLGVSVSEAFF.

This clonotype occurred many times. The gene calls are TRBV7-9 and TRBJ1-4; D is undetermined. Germline CDR1 is SEHNR and CDR2 is FQNEAQ (reference sequence). This CDR3 contains 16 residues. V was trimmed by 4 bases and J by 4 bases, leaving 16 bases between them. The CDR3 DNA follows: TGTGCCAGCAGCTACCCGGTTGGAGGAGATAATGAAAAACTGTTTTTT. It yields the protein CASSYPVGGDNEKLFF.

This clonotype was counted at least ten times. This chain's CDR3 is CASSLAQGETQYF. Written as DNA, the CDR3 is TGTGCCAGCAGTCTCGCGCAGGGAGAGACCCAGTACTTC. The V gene is TRBV7-3, the J gene TRBJ2-5; D perhaps matches TRBD1 (5 bases). CDR1 SGHTA and CDR2 FQGTGA come from the germline V gene. This CDR3 is built from 13 residues. With 6 bases removed from V and 4 bases from J, the gap between germline ends came to 12 bases.

CDR3 in amino acids: CASSDWDTEAFF. DNA for the CDR3: TGTGCCAGCAGTGATTGGGACACTGAAGCTTTCTTT. J is TRBJ1-1 and V is TRBV6-1; D is undetermined. This CDR3 comprises 12 residues. V was cut by 3 bases and J by 3 bases, with 5 bases left in between. Per germline, CDR1 MNHNS and CDR2 SASEGT.

J is TRBJ1-1 and V is TRBV20-1, with D possibly TRBD1 on 5 matching bases. This CDR3 spans 14 amino acids. Between the trimmed V and J ends, which lost 3 bases and 1 base, there was a span of 12 bases. CDR1 is DFQATT, CDR2 SNEGSKA, per germline (reference sequence). CDR3 region: CSARDRRGNTEAFF. The CDR3 DNA reads TGCAGTGCTAGGGACCGGAGGGGGAACACTGAAGCTTTCTTT.